Included here is one T cell receptor beta chain sequence, with context. Its matching antigen is unknown. V lost 0 bases to trimming and J lost 9 bases; unmatched junction nucleotides: 6. Germline values: CDR1 SGHRS, CDR2 YFSETQ. The CDR3 has 15 amino acids. The data stem from a study of ipilimumab plus nivolumab after autologous stem cell transplantation. Study observations and caveats: Authors suggest TCR repertoire, Treg phenotype and gut microbiota support further study.

Dosing: nivolumab 3 mg/kg IV, weeks 1, 4, 7, 10, then every two weeks to week 26. Sequenced by immunoSEQ multiplex PCR; TCRdb stores in-frame clones only, minus some. The sample has around 3,200 clones, less than 90% seen once; the top ten hold 12%. V is TRBV5-1 and J is TRBJ2-1, with 10 bases matching TRBD2. The sample in question was PBMCs, obtained in a trial of ipilimumab plus nivolumab as post-transplant consolidation. The receptor was derived from a male donor with multiple myeloma. This chain's CDR3 is CASSLATSGAGEQFF. In nucleotides, the CDR3 is TGCGCCAGCAGCTTGGCTACTAGCGGGGCTGGTGAGCAGTTCTTC.